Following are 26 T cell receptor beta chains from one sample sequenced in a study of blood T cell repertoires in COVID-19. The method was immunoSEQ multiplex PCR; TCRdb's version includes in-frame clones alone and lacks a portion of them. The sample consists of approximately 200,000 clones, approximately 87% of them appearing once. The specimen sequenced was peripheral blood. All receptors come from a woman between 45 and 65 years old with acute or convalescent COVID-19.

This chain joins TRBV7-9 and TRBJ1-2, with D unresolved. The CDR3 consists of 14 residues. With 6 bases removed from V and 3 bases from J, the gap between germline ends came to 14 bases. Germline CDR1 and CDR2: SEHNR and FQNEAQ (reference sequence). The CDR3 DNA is TGTGCCAGCAGTTTGGGAGGGCTGGACTATGGCTACACCTTC. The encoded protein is CASSLGGLDYGYTF.

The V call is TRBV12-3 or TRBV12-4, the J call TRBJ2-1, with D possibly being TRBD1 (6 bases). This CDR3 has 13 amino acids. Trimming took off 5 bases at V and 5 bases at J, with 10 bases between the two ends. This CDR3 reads CASSPRGNNEQFF. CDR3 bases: TGTGCCAGCAGTCCTAGGGGGAACAATGAGCAGTTCTTC.

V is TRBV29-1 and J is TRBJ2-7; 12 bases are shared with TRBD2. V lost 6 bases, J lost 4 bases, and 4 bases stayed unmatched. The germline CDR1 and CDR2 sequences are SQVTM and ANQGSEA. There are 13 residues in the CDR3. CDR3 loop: CSVETSGRYEQYF. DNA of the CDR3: TGCAGCGTCGAGACTAGCGGGAGATACGAGCAGTACTTC.

The CDR3 spells CASSSGIWGYTF. DNA of the CDR3: TGTGCCAGCAGTTCGGGGATTTGGGGCTACACCTTC. The rearrangement joins TRBV12-3 or TRBV12-4 to TRBJ1-2, with no clear D. Between the trimmed V and J ends, which lost 4 bases and 8 bases, there was a span of 11 bases. The CDR3 totals 12 residues.

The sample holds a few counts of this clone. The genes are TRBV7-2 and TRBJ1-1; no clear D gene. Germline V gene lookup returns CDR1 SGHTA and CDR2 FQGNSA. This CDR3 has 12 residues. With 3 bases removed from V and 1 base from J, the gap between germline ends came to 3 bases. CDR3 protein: CASSFRNTEAFF. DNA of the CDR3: TGTGCCAGCAGCTTCAGGAACACTGAAGCTTTCTTT.

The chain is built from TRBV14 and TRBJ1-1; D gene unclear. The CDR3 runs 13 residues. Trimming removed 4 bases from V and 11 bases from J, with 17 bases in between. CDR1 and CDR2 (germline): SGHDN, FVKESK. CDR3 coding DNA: TGTGCCAGCAGCCTGTGGGGAGGAATGGCGGCTTTCTTT. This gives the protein CASSLWGGMAAFF.

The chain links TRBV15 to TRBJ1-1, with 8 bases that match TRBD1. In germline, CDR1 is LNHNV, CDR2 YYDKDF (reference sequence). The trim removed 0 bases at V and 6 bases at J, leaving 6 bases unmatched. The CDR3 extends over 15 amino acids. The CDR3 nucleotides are TGTGCCACCAGCAGAGATTCTTTGGACAGGGCTGAAGCTTTCTTT. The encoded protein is CATSRDSLDRAEAFF. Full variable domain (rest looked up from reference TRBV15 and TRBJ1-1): DAMVIQNPRYQVTQFGKPVTLSCSQTLNHNVMYWYQQKSSQAPKLLFHYYDKDFNNEADTPDNFQSRRPNTSFCFLDIRSPGLGDTAMYLCATSRDSLDRAEAFFGQGTRLTVV.

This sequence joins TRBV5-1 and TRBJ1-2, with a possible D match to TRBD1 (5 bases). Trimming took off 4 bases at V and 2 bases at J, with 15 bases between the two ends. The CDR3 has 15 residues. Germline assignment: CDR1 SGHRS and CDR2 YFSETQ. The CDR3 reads CASSPAGRGNYGYTF. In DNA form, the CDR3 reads TGCGCCAGCAGCCCGGCGGGACGGGGGAACTATGGCTACACCTTC.

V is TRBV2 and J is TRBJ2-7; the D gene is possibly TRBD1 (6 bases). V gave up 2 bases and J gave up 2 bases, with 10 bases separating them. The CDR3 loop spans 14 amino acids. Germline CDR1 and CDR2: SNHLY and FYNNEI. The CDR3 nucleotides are TGTGCCAGCAGTGAATACAGGGATACCTACGAGCAGTACTTC. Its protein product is CASSEYRDTYEQYF.

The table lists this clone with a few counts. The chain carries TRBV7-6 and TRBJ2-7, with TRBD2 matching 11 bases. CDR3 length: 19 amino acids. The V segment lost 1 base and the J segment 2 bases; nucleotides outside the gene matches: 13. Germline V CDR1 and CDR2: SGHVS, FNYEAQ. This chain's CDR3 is CASSLEASGRYGTTYEQYF. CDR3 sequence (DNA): TGTGCCAGCAGCTTAGAGGCTAGCGGGAGGTACGGGACGACCTACGAGCAGTACTTC.

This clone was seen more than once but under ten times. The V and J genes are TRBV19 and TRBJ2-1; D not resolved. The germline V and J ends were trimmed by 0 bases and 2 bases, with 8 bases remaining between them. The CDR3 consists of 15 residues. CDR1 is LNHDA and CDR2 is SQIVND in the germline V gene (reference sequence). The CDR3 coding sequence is TGTGCCAGTAGTATAGATTACGGAGCCTACAATGAGCAGTTCTTC. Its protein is CASSIDYGAYNEQFF.

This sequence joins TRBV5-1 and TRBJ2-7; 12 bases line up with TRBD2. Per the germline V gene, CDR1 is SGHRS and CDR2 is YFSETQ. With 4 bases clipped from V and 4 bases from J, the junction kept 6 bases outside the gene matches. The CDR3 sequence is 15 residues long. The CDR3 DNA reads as TGCGCCAGCAGCCGACTAGCGGGGGAGAATTACGAGCAGTACTTC. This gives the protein CASSRLAGENYEQYF.

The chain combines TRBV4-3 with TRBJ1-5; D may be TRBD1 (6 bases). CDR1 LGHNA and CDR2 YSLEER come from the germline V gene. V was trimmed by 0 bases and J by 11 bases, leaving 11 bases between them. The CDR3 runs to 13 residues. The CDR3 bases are TGCGCCAGCAGCCAAGAAACGCAGGGGTCCCAGCATTTT. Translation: CASSQETQGSQHF.

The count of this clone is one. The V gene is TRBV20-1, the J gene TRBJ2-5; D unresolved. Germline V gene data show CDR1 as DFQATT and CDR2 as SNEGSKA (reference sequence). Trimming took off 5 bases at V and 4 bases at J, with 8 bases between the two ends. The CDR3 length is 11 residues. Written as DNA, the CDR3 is TGCAGTGCTCCCTTCAGAGAGACCCAGTACTTC. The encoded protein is CSAPFRETQYF.

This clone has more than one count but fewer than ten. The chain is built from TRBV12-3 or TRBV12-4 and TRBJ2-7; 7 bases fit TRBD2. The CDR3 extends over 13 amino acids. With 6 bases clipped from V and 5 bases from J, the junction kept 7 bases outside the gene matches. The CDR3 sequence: CASSPSGVDEQYF. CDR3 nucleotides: TGTGCCAGCAGCCCCAGCGGGGTTGACGAGCAGTACTTC.

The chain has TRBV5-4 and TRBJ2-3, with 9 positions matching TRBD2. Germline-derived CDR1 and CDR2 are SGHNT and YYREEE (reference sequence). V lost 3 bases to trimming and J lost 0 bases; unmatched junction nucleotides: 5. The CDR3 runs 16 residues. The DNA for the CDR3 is TGTGCCAGCAGCTCGAGGAGCGGGGGGAGCACAGATACGCAGTATTTT. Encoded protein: CASSSRSGGSTDTQYF.

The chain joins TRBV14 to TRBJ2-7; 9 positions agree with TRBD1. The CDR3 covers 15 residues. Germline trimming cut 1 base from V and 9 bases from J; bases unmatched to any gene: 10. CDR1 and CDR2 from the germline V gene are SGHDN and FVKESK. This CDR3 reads CASSQGGTGKVGQYF. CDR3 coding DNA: TGTGCCAGCAGCCAAGGAGGGACAGGGAAAGTCGGGCAGTACTTC.

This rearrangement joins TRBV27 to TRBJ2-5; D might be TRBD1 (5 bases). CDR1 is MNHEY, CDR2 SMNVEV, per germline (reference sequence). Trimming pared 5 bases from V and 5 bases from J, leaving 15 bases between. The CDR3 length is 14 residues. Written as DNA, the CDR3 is TGTGCCAGCAGTCCCCTGGTGGGGCGGGAGACCCAGTACTTC. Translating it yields CASSPLVGRETQYF.

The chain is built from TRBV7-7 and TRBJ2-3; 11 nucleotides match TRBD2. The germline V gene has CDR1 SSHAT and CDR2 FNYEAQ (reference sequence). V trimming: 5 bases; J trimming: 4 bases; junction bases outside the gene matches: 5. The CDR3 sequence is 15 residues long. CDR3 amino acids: CASSRSGRAADTQYF. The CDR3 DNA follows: TGTGCCAGCAGCCGTAGCGGGAGGGCCGCAGATACGCAGTATTTT.

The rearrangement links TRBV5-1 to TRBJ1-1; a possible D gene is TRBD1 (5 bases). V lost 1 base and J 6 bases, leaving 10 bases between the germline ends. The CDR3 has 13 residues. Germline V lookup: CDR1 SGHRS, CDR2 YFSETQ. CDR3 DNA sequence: TGCGCCAGCAGCTTGAGTCGGGACTCTGAAGCTTTCTTT. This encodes CASSLSRDSEAFF.

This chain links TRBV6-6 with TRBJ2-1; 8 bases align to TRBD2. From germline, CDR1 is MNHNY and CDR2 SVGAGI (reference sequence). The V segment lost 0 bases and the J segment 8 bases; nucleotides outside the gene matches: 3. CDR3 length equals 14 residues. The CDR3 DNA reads TGTGCCAGCAGTTACTCGACTAGCGTCCATGAGCAGTTCTTC. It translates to CASSYSTSVHEQFF.

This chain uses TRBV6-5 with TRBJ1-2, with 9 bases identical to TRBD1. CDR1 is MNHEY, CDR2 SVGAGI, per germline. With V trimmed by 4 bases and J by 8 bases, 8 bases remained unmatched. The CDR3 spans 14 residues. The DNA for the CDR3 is TGTGCCAGCAGTTCTCAACAGGGGGCGGGAGGCTACACCTTC. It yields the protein CASSSQQGAGGYTF.

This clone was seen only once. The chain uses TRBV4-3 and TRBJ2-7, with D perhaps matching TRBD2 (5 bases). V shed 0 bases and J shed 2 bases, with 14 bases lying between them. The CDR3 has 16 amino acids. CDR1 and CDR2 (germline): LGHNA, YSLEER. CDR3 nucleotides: TGCGCCAGCAGCCAAGAGGCGAGTAGCGCTACCTACGAGCAGTACTTC. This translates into CASSQEASSATYEQYF.

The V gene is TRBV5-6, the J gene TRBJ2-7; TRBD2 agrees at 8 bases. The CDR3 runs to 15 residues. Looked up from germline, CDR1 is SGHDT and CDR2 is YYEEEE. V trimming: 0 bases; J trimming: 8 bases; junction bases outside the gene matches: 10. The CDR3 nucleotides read TGTGCCAGCAGCTTGGAGGGACTAGTAGGACGGAAGCAGTACTTC. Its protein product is CASSLEGLVGRKQYF.

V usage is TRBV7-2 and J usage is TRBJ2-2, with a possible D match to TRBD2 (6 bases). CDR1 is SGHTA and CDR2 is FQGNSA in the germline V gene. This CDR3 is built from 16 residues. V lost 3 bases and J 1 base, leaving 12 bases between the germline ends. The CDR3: CASSLTPEGNTGELFF. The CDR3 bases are TGTGCCAGCAGCTTGACACCGGAGGGGAACACCGGGGAGCTGTTTTTT. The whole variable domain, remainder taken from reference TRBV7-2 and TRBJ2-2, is GAGVSQSPSNKVTEKGKDVELRCDPISGHTALYWYRQSLGQGLEFLIYFQGNSAPDKSGLPSDRFSAERTGGSVSTLTIQRTQQEDSAVYLCASSLTPEGNTGELFFGEGSRLTVL.

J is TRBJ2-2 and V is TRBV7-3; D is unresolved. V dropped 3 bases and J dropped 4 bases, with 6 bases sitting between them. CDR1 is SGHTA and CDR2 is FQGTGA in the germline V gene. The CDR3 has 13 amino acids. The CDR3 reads CASSFTGTGELFF. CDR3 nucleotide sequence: TGTGCCAGCAGCTTCACGGGCACCGGGGAGCTGTTTTTT.